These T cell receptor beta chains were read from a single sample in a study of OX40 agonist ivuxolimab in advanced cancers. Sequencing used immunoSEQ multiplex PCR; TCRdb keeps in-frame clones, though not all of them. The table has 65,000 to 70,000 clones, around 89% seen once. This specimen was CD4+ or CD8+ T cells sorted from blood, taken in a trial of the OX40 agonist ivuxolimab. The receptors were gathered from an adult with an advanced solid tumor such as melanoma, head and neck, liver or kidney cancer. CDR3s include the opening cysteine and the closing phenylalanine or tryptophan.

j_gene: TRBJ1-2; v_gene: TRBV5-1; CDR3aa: CASQLAENYGYTF
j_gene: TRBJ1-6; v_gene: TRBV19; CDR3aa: CASRDYNSPLHF
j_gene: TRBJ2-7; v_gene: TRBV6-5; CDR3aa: CASSYGTSGTYEQYF
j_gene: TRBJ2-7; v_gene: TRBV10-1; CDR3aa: CASSESSGRTTGSGSSYEQYF
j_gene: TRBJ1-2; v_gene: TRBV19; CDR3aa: CASSIGDGYTF
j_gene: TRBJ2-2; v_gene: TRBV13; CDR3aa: CASSLGRGNRRELFF
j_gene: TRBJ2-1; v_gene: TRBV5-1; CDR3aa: CASSFTDNEQFF
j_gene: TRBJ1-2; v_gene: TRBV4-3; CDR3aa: CASSQHGQLYTF
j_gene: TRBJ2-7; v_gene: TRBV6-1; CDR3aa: CASSQQGWYDEQYF
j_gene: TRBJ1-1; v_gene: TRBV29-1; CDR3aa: CSVAYTEAFF
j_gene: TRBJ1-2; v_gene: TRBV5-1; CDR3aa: CASSVVPEYGYTF
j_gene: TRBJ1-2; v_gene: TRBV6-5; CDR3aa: CASRVGPNYGYTF
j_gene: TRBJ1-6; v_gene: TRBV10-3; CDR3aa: CAISDGDRGPDSPLHF
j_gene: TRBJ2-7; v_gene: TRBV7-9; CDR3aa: CASSLGRGLSSYEQYF
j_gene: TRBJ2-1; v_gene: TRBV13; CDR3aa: CASSLGGGAYNEQFF
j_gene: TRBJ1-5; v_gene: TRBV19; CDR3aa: CASSIAGNQPQHF
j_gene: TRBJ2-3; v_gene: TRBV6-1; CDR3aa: CASSEAGLAALEMFTDTQYF
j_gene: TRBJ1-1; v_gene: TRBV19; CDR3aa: CASSLGQGGTEAFF
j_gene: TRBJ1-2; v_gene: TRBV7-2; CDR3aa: CASIQTGGALDGYTF
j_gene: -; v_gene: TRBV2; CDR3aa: CASSEGPHASGLYEQYF
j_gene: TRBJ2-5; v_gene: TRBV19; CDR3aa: CASSPGAVETQYF
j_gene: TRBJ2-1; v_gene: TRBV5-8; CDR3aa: CASNRQGGSYNEQFF
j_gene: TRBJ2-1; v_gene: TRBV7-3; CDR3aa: CASSLYTGASAYNEQFF
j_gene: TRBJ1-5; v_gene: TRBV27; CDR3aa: CASSLTQPQHF
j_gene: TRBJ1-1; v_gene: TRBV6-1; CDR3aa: CASKGLELEAFF
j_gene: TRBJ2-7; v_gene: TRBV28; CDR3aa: CASSLGTGLATYEQYF
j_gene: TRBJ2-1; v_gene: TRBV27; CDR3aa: CASSLSSRFFEQFF